This is a list of T cell receptor beta chains from one sample in a study of blood T cell repertoires in COVID-19. The repertoire was sequenced with immunoSEQ multiplex PCR; TCRdb's copy has only in-frame clones and lacks some. The sample shows 180,000 or so clones, almost 85% of them seen only once. Sequencing was done on a sample of PBMCs or T cells enriched from blood (not recorded which). Receptors were obtained from a man in his forties or fifties who had recovered from COVID-19. The CDR3 runs from the conserved cysteine through the conserved F or W. D genes are given only for firm matches. Clone size is not always given. Where it is, it says once, few, many or a class for expanded clones.

v_call: TRBV5-5
clone_size: -
d_call: TRBD1
j_call: TRBJ2-7
cdr3_aa: CASSFPSGGYEQYF
cdr3_nt: TGTGCCAGCAGCTTCCCGTCAGGGGGCTACGAGCAGTACTTC

v_call: TRBV5-1
clone_size: -
d_call: -
j_call: TRBJ1-2
cdr3_aa: CASSLAGRVNYGYTF
cdr3_nt: TGCGCCAGCAGCTTGGCCGGCAGGGTCAACTATGGCTACACCTTC

v_call: TRBV7-9
clone_size: -
d_call: -
j_call: TRBJ2-3
cdr3_aa: CASSLHGQSTDTQYF
cdr3_nt: TGTGCCAGCAGCTTACATGGACAGAGCACAGATACGCAGTATTTT

v_call: TRBV27
clone_size: -
d_call: -
j_call: TRBJ1-3
cdr3_aa: CASSLFFPVSSGNTIYF
cdr3_nt: TGTGCCAGCAGTTTATTCTTCCCCGTGAGCTCTGGAAACACCATATATTTT

v_call: TRBV19
clone_size: -
d_call: TRBD2
j_call: TRBJ2-1
cdr3_aa: CASSIVAGGGNEQFF
cdr3_nt: TGTGCCAGTAGTATAGTGGCGGGAGGGGGTAATGAGCAGTTCTTC

v_call: TRBV5-8
clone_size: -
d_call: TRBD1
j_call: TRBJ1-2
cdr3_aa: CASSLDRGHGYTF
cdr3_nt: TGTGCCAGCAGCTTGGACAGGGGGCACGGCTACACCTTC

v_call: TRBV25-1
clone_size: -
d_call: -
j_call: TRBJ2-2
cdr3_aa: CASTRVGTGELFF
cdr3_nt: TGTGCCAGCACGAGGGTCGGCACCGGGGAGCTGTTTTTT

v_call: TRBV7-8
clone_size: -
d_call: -
j_call: TRBJ2-5
cdr3_aa: CASSLQGRGETQYF
cdr3_nt: TGTGCCAGCAGCTTACAGGGTCGAGGAGAGACCCAGTACTTC

v_call: TRBV10-2
clone_size: -
d_call: TRBD2
j_call: TRBJ2-3
cdr3_aa: CASSLAGFTDTQYF
cdr3_nt: TGCGCCAGCAGTCTAGCGGGATTCACAGATACGCAGTATTTT

v_call: TRBV28
clone_size: few
d_call: TRBD1
j_call: TRBJ1-5
cdr3_aa: CASSLSGGYNQPQHF
cdr3_nt: TGTGCCAGCAGTTTATCAGGGGGGTACAATCAGCCCCAGCATTTT

v_call: TRBV7-6
clone_size: -
d_call: -
j_call: TRBJ2-6
cdr3_aa: CASSLVELYGANVLTF
cdr3_nt: TGTGCCAGCAGCTTAGTCGAACTCTATGGGGCCAACGTCCTGACTTTC

v_call: TRBV2
clone_size: -
d_call: -
j_call: TRBJ1-2
cdr3_aa: CASSEILFGGYTF
cdr3_nt: TGTGCCAGCAGTGAAATACTATTTGGTGGCTACACCTTC

v_call: TRBV7-4
clone_size: -
d_call: TRBD1
j_call: TRBJ1-5
cdr3_aa: CASSLGDRGGYSNQPQHF
cdr3_nt: TGTGCCAGCAGCTTAGGGGACAGGGGCGGTTATAGCAATCAGCCCCAGCATTTT

v_call: TRBV14
clone_size: -
d_call: -
j_call: TRBJ2-1
cdr3_aa: CASSHLTGWGRNEQFF
cdr3_nt: TGTGCCAGCAGCCATTTAACAGGGTGGGGTCGGAATGAGCAGTTCTTC

v_call: TRBV27
clone_size: -
d_call: TRBD1
j_call: TRBJ2-7
cdr3_aa: CASSLQGNSYEQYF
cdr3_nt: TGTGCCAGCAGCTTACAGGGGAACTCCTACGAGCAGTACTTC

v_call: TRBV6-6
clone_size: -
d_call: TRBD1
j_call: TRBJ1-2
cdr3_aa: CASSYSRTGANYGYTF
cdr3_nt: TGTGCCAGCAGTTACTCGCGCACAGGGGCTAACTATGGCTACACCTTC

v_call: TRBV29-1
clone_size: -
d_call: -
j_call: TRBJ1-3
cdr3_aa: CSVGLAGRGNTIYF
cdr3_nt: TGCAGCGTTGGGCTAGCGGGCCGTGGAAACACCATATATTTT

v_call: TRBV5-6
clone_size: -
d_call: -
j_call: TRBJ1-1
cdr3_aa: CASSSRQAGTEAFF
cdr3_nt: TGTGCCAGCAGCTCCAGGCAGGCGGGCACTGAAGCTTTCTTT

v_call: TRBV19
clone_size: -
d_call: TRBD2
j_call: TRBJ2-5
cdr3_aa: CASKREGRETQYF
cdr3_nt: TGTGCCAGTAAGCGGGAGGGGAGGGAGACCCAGTACTTC

v_call: TRBV11-3
clone_size: -
d_call: -
j_call: TRBJ1-1
cdr3_aa: CASSHTTGEAFF
cdr3_nt: TGTGCCAGCAGCCATACGACGGGTGAAGCTTTCTTT

v_call: TRBV14
clone_size: -
d_call: -
j_call: TRBJ1-2
cdr3_aa: CASSQTQGVNDGYTF
cdr3_nt: TGTGCCAGCAGCCAGACACAGGGAGTTAACGATGGCTACACCTTC

v_call: TRBV4-2
clone_size: -
d_call: TRBD2
j_call: TRBJ2-2
cdr3_aa: CASSPASGGDYDGELFF
cdr3_nt: TGTGCCAGCAGCCCAGCTAGCGGGGGGGACTACGACGGGGAGCTGTTTTTT

v_call: TRBV19
clone_size: -
d_call: -
j_call: TRBJ2-1
cdr3_aa: CASSRGGSYNEQFF
cdr3_nt: TGTGCCAGTAGTAGAGGCGGCTCCTACAATGAGCAGTTCTTC

v_call: TRBV4-2
clone_size: few
d_call: -
j_call: TRBJ2-1
cdr3_aa: CASSTPGTRSEQFF
cdr3_nt: TGTGCCAGCAGCACACCAGGGACAAGGAGTGAGCAGTTCTTC

v_call: TRBV29-1
clone_size: few
d_call: TRBD1
j_call: TRBJ1-2
cdr3_aa: CSVVDRGYGYTF
cdr3_nt: TGCAGCGTTGTGGACAGGGGATATGGCTACACCTTC

v_call: TRBV24-1
clone_size: few
d_call: -
j_call: TRBJ2-2
cdr3_aa: CATKPRVDTGELFF
cdr3_nt: TGTGCCACCAAGCCGAGGGTGGACACCGGGGAGCTGTTTTTT

v_call: TRBV3-1/TRBV3-2
clone_size: -
d_call: TRBD2
j_call: TRBJ2-1
cdr3_aa: CASSRPIAGGGNEQFF
cdr3_nt: TGTGCCAGCAGCCGCCCGATAGCGGGAGGCGGCAATGAGCAGTTCTTC

v_call: TRBV14
clone_size: -
d_call: TRBD1
j_call: TRBJ2-1
cdr3_aa: CASSPSGTENEQFF
cdr3_nt: TGTGCCAGCAGCCCCTCCGGGACAGAGAATGAGCAGTTCTTC

v_call: TRBV5-5
clone_size: -
d_call: TRBD1
j_call: TRBJ2-2
cdr3_aa: CASSLDLTGGSGELFF
cdr3_nt: TGTGCCAGCAGCTTGGATTTGACAGGGGGCAGCGGGGAGCTGTTTTTT

v_call: TRBV4-1
clone_size: -
d_call: TRBD1
j_call: TRBJ1-5
cdr3_aa: CASSFRTGSNQPQHF
cdr3_nt: TGCGCCAGCAGCTTCCGGACAGGGTCTAATCAGCCCCAGCATTTT